This T cell receptor beta chain was identified in a study of response to subunit inactivated influenza vaccine. This CDR3 has 17 amino acids. V gave up 6 bases and J gave up 1 base, with 21 bases separating them. TCRdb passed the RT-PCR reads through MiXCR, listing each CDR3 protein once. The profile shows about 570,000 distinct CDR3 sequences, about 11% of them singletons. These data were also filed under a second study, of T cells expressing NK-cell markers. That study reports: TCR beta libraries carry UMIs added by 5'RACE template switching.

The TCR was taken from a man in his forties or fifties who received an inactivated influenza vaccine. V usage is TRBV12-3 or TRBV12-4 and J usage is TRBJ1-1; the D gene is possibly TRBD1 (6 bases). The specimen was PBMCs from blood, collected on the day of vaccination. CDR3 sequence (DNA): TGTGCCAGCAGGACACAGGGTGGAGGGGGAACGAACACTGAAGCTTTCTTT. Its protein product is CASRTQGGGGTNTEAFF.